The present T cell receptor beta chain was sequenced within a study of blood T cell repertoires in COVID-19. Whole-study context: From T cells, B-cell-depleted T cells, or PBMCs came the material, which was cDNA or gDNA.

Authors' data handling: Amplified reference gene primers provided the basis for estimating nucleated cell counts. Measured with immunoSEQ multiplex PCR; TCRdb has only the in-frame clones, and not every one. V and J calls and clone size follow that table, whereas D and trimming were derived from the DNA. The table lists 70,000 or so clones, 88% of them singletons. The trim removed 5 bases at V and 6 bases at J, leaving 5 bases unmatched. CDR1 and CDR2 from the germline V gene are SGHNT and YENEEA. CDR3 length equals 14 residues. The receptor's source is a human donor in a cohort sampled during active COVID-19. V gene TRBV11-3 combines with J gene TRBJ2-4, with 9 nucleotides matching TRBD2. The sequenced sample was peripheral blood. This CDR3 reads CASSGGLALNIQYF. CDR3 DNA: TGTGCCAGCAGCGGAGGACTAGCGCTAAACATTCAGTACTTC.